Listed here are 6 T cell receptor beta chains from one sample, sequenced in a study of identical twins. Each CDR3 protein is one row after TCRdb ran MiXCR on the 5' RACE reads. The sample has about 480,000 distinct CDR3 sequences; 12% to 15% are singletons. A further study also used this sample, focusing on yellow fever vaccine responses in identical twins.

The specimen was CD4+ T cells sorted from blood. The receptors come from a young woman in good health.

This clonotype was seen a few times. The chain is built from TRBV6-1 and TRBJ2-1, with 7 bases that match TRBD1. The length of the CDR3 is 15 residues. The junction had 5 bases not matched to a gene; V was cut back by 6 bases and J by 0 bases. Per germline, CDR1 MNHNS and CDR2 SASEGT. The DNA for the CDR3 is TGTGCCAGCAGATCGACAGGGAGCTCCTACAATGAGCAGTTCTTC. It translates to CASRSTGSSYNEQFF.

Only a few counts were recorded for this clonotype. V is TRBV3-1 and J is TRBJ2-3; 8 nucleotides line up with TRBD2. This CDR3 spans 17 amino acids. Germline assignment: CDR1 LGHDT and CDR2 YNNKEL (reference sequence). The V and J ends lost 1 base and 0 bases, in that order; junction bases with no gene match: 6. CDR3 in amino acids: CASSQGYGGRSTDTQYF. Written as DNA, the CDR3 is TGTGCCAGCAGCCAAGGTTATGGCGGGAGGAGCACAGATACGCAGTATTTT.

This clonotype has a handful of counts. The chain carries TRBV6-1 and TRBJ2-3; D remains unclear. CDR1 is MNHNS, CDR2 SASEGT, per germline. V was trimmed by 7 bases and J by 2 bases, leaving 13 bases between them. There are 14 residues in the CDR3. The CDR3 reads CASTPRAITDTQYF. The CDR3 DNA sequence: TGTGCCAGCACCCCACGGGCCATCACAGATACGCAGTATTTT.

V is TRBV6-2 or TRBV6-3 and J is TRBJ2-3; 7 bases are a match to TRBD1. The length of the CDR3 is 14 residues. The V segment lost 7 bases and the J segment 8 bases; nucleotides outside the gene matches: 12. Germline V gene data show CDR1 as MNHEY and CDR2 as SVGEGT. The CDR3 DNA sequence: TGTGCCAGCACCAGAGGACAGGTTGGAGGTACGCAGTATTTT. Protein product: CASTRGQVGGTQYF.

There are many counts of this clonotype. The CDR3: CSVRGISSYEQYF. The CDR3 DNA is TGCAGCGTTCGGGGGATAAGCTCCTACGAGCAGTACTTC. The gene calls are TRBV29-1 and TRBJ2-7; D possibly corresponds to TRBD2 (6 bases). Germline-derived CDR1 and CDR2 are SQVTM and ANQGSEA. CDR3 size: 13 residues. The V and J ends lost 5 bases and 0 bases respectively, with 11 bases between them.

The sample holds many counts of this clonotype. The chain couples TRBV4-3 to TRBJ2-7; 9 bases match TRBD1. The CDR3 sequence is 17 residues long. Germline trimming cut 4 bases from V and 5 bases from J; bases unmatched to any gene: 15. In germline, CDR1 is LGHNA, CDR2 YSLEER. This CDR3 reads CASSPHPNGQGWDEQYF. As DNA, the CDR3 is TGCGCCAGCAGCCCTCACCCAAATGGACAGGGGTGGGACGAGCAGTACTTC.